This is a list of T cell receptor beta chains from one sample in a study of blood T cell repertoires in COVID-19. Produced via immunoSEQ multiplex PCR; TCRdb's table is partial and in-frame only. The sample contains 130,000 to 150,000 clones, roughly 86% of which appear only once. Material: peripheral blood. Receptors were obtained from a man aged 50-59 years with active or convalescent COVID-19. Each CDR3 is given with its conserved first and last residue. A D gene is named only where the DNA matches it firmly. Size values are once, few and many counts, or a class for expanded clones, and some rows have none.

TRBJ2-5 | . | TRBD1 | TRBV6-5 | CASRTGATQETQYF | TGTGCCAGCAGGACAGGGGCTACCCAAGAGACCCAGTACTTC
TRBJ1-5 | . | . | TRBV28 | CASSRFRGSNQPQHF | TGTGCCAGCAGTCGTTTCCGGGGTAGCAATCAGCCCCAGCATTTT
TRBJ1-6 | . | . | TRBV5-1 | CASSLDQGGPNSPLHF | TGCGCCAGCAGCTTGGATCAAGGAGGGCCCAATTCACCCCTCCACTTT
TRBJ2-1 | . | TRBD2 | TRBV14 | CASSKITFTGLGDNEQFF | TGTGCCAGCAGTAAGATTACGTTTACGGGACTAGGTGACAATGAGCAGTTCTTC
TRBJ1-1 | . | TRBD1 | TRBV27 | CASSVTGGPEAFF | TGTGCCAGCAGTGTCACAGGGGGCCCTGAAGCTTTCTTT
TRBJ2-1 | . | TRBD2 | TRBV9 | CASSAGGTYNEQFF | TGTGCCAGCAGCGCGGGAGGGACCTACAATGAGCAGTTCTTC
TRBJ2-5 | . | . | TRBV2 | CASSVPRVVGETQYF | TGTGCCAGCAGTGTCCCCAGGGTAGTTGGAGAGACCCAGTACTTC
TRBJ1-4 | . | . | TRBV11-2 | CASSLTTVSNEKLFF | TGTGCCAGCAGTCTTACGACAGTCTCTAATGAAAAACTGTTTTTT
TRBJ2-7 | . | . | TRBV18 | CASSPQASERYEQYF | TGTGCCAGCTCACCTCAGGCTTCGGAAAGATACGAGCAGTACTTC
TRBJ1-1 | . | . | TRBV2 | CASTRERTENTEAFF | TGTGCCAGCACACGGGAGCGGACGGAGAACACTGAAGCTTTCTTT
TRBJ2-7 | . | TRBD1 | TRBV18 | CASSLGQLSYEQYF | TGTGCCAGCTCACTGGGACAGCTCTCCTACGAGCAGTACTTC
TRBJ2-5 | . | TRBD1 | TRBV19 | CASTKGDRGETQYF | TGTGCCAGTACCAAAGGGGACAGGGGAGAGACCCAGTACTTC
TRBJ2-7 | . | TRBD1 | TRBV7-9 | CASSLETGLYEQYF | TGTGCCAGCAGCTTAGAGACAGGGCTCTACGAGCAGTACTTC
TRBJ2-1 | . | . | TRBV7-9 | CASSLGDRVGSGRANEQFF | TGTGCCAGCAGTTTAGGGGACAGGGTAGGCAGCGGGAGGGCTAATGAGCAGTTCTTC
TRBJ2-1 | . | TRBD2 | TRBV14 | CASSQEKLAGGLYNEQFF | TGTGCCAGCAGCCAAGAGAAACTAGCGGGAGGCCTCTACAATGAGCAGTTCTTC
TRBJ2-3 | . | TRBD1 | TRBV27 | CASSLRDRGTDTQYF | TGTGCCAGCAGTTTAAGGGACAGGGGGACAGATACGCAGTATTTT
TRBJ1-2 | . | TRBD1 | TRBV5-1 | CASSLDGQGAEGYTF | TGCGCCAGCAGCTTGGATGGACAGGGGGCGGAAGGCTACACCTTC
TRBJ2-7 | . | TRBD1 | TRBV6-5 | CASRGQGGEQYF | TGTGCCAGCAGAGGACAGGGTGGGGAGCAGTACTTC
TRBJ2-7 | . | . | TRBV7-3 | CASSLRRGSYEQYF | TGTGCCAGCAGCTTGCGTCGGGGGAGTTACGAGCAGTACTTC
TRBJ2-2 | . | . | TRBV7-2 | CASSFEGLKITGELFF | TGTGCCAGCAGCTTTGAAGGACTAAAAATCACCGGGGAGCTGTTTTTT
TRBJ1-2 | . | . | TRBV6-5 | CASDGTANYGYTF | TGTGCCAGCGACGGAACAGCTAACTATGGCTACACCTTC
TRBJ2-5 | . | TRBD1 | TRBV7-2 | CASSLVGGGTGRQETQYF | TGTGCCAGCAGCTTAGTGGGAGGGGGGACAGGGAGACAAGAGACCCAGTACTTC
TRBJ1-5 | . | TRBD1 | TRBV6-5 | CASRSGTANQPQHF | TGTGCCAGCAGATCAGGGACAGCTAATCAGCCCCAGCATTTT
TRBJ1-4 | once | TRBD1 | TRBV7-9 | CASSLGGQGANEKLFF | TGTGCCAGCAGCTTAGGAGGGCAGGGGGCTAATGAAAAACTGTTTTTT
TRBJ1-4 | . | . | TRBV28 | CASRIDSTNEKLFF | TGTGCCAGCAGGATCGACTCAACTAATGAAAAACTGTTTTTT
TRBJ2-5 | . | TRBD2 | TRBV4-2 | CASSQDAGGQETQYF | TGTGCCAGCAGCCAAGATGCGGGAGGGCAAGAGACCCAGTACTTC
TRBJ2-3 | once | . | TRBV6-1 | CASSELGGARDTQYF | TGTGCCAGCAGTGAATTGGGGGGAGCGAGAGATACGCAGTATTTT
TRBJ2-7 | . | . | TRBV29-1 | CSVGPGVYEQYF | TGCAGCGTTGGTCCAGGGGTCTACGAGCAGTACTTC
TRBJ1-2 | . | TRBD1 | TRBV5-1 | CASSLGYQGDGYTF | TGCGCCAGCAGCTTGGGGTATCAGGGGGATGGCTACACCTTC
TRBJ2-7 | . | . | TRBV12-3/TRBV12-4 | CASSPSTGYEQYF | TGTGCCAGCAGTCCCTCAACAGGTTACGAGCAGTACTTC
TRBJ2-7 | . | . | TRBV3-1/TRBV3-2 | CASSFGQTLYEQYF | TGTGCCAGCAGCTTCGGACAGACCCTATACGAGCAGTACTTC
TRBJ1-1 | few | . | TRBV28 | CASRGQVTEAFF | TGTGCCAGCAGGGGACAAGTCACTGAAGCTTTCTTT
TRBJ1-5 | . | . | TRBV11-2 | CASSLAGLSNQPQHF | TGTGCCAGCAGCCTGGCGGGGCTTAGCAATCAGCCCCAGCATTTT
TRBJ1-1 | . | . | TRBV28 | CASSPGGPMNTEAFF | TGTGCCAGCAGCCCCGGGGGGCCTATGAACACTGAAGCTTTCTTT
TRBJ1-6 | . | TRBD1 | TRBV30 | CAWSTRQGSLSSPLHF | TGTGCCTGGAGTACAAGACAGGGATCCTTAAGCTCACCCCTCCACTTT
TRBJ2-3 | . | . | TRBV27 | CATVPRRGLLDTQYF | TGTGCCACAGTTCCGAGGCGGGGACTTTTAGATACGCAGTATTTT
TRBJ2-1 | . | . | TRBV24-1 | CATRARPIKMSYNEQFF | TGTGCCACCCGCGCTAGACCTATCAAGATGTCCTACAATGAGCAGTTCTTC
TRBJ2-6 | . | . | TRBV15 | CATSRERSGQAGANVLTF | TGTGCCACCAGCAGAGAAAGATCAGGGCAGGCTGGGGCCAACGTCCTGACTTTC
TRBJ2-7 | . | TRBD2 | TRBV6-5 | CASSYSSAGPYEQYF | TGTGCCAGCAGTTACTCGTCAGCGGGACCCTACGAGCAGTACTTC
TRBJ1-3 | . | . | TRBV7-6 | CASSLESWAGAKAGNTIYF | TGTGCCAGCAGCTTAGAATCCTGGGCAGGGGCGAAGGCTGGAAACACCATATATTTT
TRBJ2-7 | . | TRBD1 | TRBV29-1 | CSVELAGGYEQYF | TGCAGCGTTGAATTGGCAGGGGGCTACGAGCAGTACTTC
TRBJ2-3 | . | TRBD2 | TRBV19 | CASRGTSGRSTDTQYF | TGTGCCAGTAGGGGGACTAGCGGGAGGAGCACAGATACGCAGTATTTT
TRBJ1-5 | . | TRBD1 | TRBV6-2/TRBV6-3 | CASSSTGENQPQHF | TGTGCCAGCAGTTCGACAGGGGAAAATCAGCCCCAGCATTTT
TRBJ2-1 | . | TRBD1 | TRBV6-5 | CASSLQGARVNEQFF | TGTGCCAGCAGTTTACAGGGGGCGCGGGTGAATGAGCAGTTCTTC
TRBJ2-2 | . | TRBD1 | TRBV5-6 | CASWRQGAPPGELFF | TGTGCCAGCTGGCGACAGGGGGCGCCCCCCGGGGAGCTGTTTTTT